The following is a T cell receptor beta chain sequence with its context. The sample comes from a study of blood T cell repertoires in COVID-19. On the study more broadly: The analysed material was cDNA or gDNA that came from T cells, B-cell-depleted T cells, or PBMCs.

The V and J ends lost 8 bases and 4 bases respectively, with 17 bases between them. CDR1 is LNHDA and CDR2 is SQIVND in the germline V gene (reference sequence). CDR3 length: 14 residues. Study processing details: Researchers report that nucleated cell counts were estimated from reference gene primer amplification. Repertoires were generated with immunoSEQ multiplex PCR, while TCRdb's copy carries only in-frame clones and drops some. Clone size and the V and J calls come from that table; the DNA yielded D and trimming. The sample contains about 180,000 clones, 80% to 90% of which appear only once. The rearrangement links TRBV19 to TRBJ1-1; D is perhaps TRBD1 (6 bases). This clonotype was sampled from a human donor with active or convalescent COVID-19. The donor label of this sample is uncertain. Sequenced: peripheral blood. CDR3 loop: CASGEQGGSTEAFF. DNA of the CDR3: TGTGCCAGTGGTGAACAGGGCGGAAGCACTGAAGCTTTCTTT. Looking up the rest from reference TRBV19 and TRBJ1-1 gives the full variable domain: DGGITQSPKYLFRKEGQNVTLSCEQNLNHDAMYWYRQDPGQGLRLIYYSQIVNDFQKGDIAEGYSVSREKKESFPLTVTSAQKNPTAFYLCASGEQGGSTEAFFGQGTRLTVV.